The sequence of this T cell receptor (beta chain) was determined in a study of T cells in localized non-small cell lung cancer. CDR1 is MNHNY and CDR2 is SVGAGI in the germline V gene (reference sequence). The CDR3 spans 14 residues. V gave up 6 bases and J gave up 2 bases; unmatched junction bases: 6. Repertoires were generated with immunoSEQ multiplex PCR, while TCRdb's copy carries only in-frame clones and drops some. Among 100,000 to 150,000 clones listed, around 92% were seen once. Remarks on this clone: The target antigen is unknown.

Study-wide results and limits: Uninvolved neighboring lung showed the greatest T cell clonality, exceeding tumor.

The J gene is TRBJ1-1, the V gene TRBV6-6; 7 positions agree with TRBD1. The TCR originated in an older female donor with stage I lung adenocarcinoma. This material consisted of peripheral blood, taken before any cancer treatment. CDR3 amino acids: CASSRTGVNTEAFF. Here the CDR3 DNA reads TGTGCCAGCAGCCGCACAGGGGTTAACACTGAAGCTTTCTTT.